The rows below give T cell receptor beta chains drawn from one sample of a study of blood T cells in healthy people across ages. TCRdb ran MiXCR on the 5' RACE reads and lists one entry per CDR3 protein. The repertoire consists of just over 1 million distinct CDR3 sequences, with more than 40% occurring once and the leading ten covering 18%. Sequenced input: blood. The receptors derive from a woman aged 55-69 years in good health. CDR3s include the opening cysteine and the closing phenylalanine or tryptophan.

j_call,v_call,cdr3_aa
TRBJ1-1,TRBV29-1,CSVLDRNTEAFF
TRBJ2-2,TRBV5-1,CASSLLALNTGELFF
TRBJ2-7,TRBV27,CTSMVWTSGRYEQYF
TRBJ2-2,TRBV4-1,CASRHGGHANTGELFF
TRBJ2-3,TRBV3-1,CASSQGAAETQYF
TRBJ2-3,TRBV27,CASSSTGYTDTQYF
TRBJ2-2,TRBV20-1,CSARPGPYTGELFF
TRBJ2-1,TRBV29-1,CSVWTGGDHEQFF
TRBJ2-2,TRBV12-3/TRBV12-4,CASIRGSNTGELFF
TRBJ2-7,TRBV7-9,CASSLEAKFYEQYF
TRBJ2-7,TRBV27,CASSPGGVEQYF